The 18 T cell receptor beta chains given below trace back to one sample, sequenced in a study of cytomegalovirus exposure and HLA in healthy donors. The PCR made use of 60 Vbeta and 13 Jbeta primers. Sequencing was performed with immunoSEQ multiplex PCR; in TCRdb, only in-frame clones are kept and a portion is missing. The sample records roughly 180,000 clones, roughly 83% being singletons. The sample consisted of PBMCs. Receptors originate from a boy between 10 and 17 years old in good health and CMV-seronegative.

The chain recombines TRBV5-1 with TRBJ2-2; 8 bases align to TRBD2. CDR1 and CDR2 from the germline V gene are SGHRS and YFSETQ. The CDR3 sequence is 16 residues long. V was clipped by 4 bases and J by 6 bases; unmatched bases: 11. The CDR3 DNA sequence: TGCGCCAGCAGCGCCGGGAGCGGGAGAAAGTCCGGGGAGCTGTTTTTT. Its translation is CASSAGSGRKSGELFF.

CDR3 DNA: TGTGCCAGCAGCCCAGACAGGGTGGCAAATGAGCAGTTCTTC. This gives the protein CASSPDRVANEQFF. J is TRBJ2-1 and V is TRBV7-2; 7 nucleotides line up with TRBD1. This CDR3 is built from 14 residues. Germline loops: CDR1 SGHTA, CDR2 FQGNSA. After removal of 5 bases from V and 7 bases from J, the junction contained 8 bases not matched to a gene.

CDR3 in DNA: TGTGCCAGCAGCATCGACAGGGGAAATTCACCCCTCCACTTT. Its protein is CASSIDRGNSPLHF. The chain couples TRBV13 to TRBJ1-6; 8 bases agree with TRBD1. The CDR3 is 14 residues long. The germline gives CDR1 PRHDT, CDR2 FYEKMQ (reference sequence). The trim removed 5 bases at V and 7 bases at J, leaving 4 bases unmatched. The whole variable domain, remainder taken from reference TRBV13 and TRBJ1-6, is AAGVIQSPRHLIKEKRETATLKCYPIPRHDTVYWYQQGPGQDPQFLISFYEKMQSDKGSIPDRFSAQQFSDYHSELNMSSLELGDSALYFCASSIDRGNSPLHFGNGTRLTVT.

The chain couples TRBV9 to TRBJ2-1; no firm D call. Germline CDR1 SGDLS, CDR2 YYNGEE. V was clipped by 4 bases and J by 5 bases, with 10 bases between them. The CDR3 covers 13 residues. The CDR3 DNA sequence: TGTGCCAGCAGCCCCCGTGGGCACAATGAGCAGTTCTTC. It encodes CASSPRGHNEQFF.

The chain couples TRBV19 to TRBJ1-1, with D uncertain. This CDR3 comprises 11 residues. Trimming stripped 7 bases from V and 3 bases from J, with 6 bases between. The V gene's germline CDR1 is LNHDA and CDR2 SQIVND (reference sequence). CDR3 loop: CASTQDTEAFF. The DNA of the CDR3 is TGTGCCAGTACTCAGGACACTGAAGCTTTCTTT. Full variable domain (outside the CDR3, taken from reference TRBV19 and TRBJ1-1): DGGITQSPKYLFRKEGQNVTLSCEQNLNHDAMYWYRQDPGQGLRLIYYSQIVNDFQKGDIAEGYSVSREKKESFPLTVTSAQKNPTAFYLCASTQDTEAFFGQGTRLTVV.

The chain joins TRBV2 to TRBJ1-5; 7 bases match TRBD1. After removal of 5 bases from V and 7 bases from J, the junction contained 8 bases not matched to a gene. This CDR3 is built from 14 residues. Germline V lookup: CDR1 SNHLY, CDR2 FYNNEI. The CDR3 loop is CASSKTGVRQPQHF. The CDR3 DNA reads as TGTGCCAGCAGTAAAACAGGGGTCAGGCAGCCCCAGCATTTT.

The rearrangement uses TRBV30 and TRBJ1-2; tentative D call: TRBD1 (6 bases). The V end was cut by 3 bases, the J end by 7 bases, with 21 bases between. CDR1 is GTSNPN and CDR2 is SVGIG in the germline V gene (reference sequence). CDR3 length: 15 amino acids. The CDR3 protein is CAWSDPPDRLLGYTF. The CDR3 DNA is TGTGCCTGGAGCGACCCTCCAGACAGGTTGCTTGGCTACACCTTC.

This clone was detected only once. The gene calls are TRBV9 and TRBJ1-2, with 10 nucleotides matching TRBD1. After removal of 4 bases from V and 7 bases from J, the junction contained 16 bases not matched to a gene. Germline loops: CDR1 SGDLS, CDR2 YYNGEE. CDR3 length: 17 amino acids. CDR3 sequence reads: CASSPDGTGDEVGGYTF. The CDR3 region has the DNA TGTGCCAGCAGCCCCGACGGGACAGGGGATGAAGTAGGTGGCTACACCTTC.

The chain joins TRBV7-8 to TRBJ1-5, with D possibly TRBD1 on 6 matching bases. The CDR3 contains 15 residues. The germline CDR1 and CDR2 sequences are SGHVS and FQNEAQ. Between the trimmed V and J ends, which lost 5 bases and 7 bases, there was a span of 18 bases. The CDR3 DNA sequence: TGTGCCAGCAGCCAACAGGGTGCGCAGGTCCAGCCCCAGCATTTT. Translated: CASSQQGAQVQPQHF. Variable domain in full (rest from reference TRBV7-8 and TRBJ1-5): GAGVSQSPRYKVAKRGQDVALRCDPISGHVSLFWYQQALGQGPEFLTYFQNEAQLDKSGLPSDRFFAERPEGSVSTLKIQRTQQEDSAVYLCASSQQGAQVQPQHFGDGTRLSIL.

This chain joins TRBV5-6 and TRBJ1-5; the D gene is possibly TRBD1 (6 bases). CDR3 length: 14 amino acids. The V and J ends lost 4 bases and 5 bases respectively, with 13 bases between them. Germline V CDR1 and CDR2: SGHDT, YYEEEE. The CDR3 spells CASSAQGWDQPQHF. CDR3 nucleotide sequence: TGTGCCAGCAGCGCACAGGGTTGGGATCAGCCCCAGCATTTT.

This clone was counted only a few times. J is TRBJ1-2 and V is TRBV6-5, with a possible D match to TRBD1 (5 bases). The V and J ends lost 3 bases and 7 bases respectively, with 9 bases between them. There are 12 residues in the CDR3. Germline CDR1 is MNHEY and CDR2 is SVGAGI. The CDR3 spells CASSYVGGGYTF. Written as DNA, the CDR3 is TGTGCCAGCAGTTATGTGGGGGGTGGCTACACCTTC.

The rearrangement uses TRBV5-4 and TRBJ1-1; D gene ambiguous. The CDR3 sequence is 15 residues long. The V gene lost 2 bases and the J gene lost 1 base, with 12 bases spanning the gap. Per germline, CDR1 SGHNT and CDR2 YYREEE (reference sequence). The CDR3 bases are TGTGCCAGCAGCTTTGTGCAGGCTACGAACACTGAAGCTTTCTTT. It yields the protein CASSFVQATNTEAFF.

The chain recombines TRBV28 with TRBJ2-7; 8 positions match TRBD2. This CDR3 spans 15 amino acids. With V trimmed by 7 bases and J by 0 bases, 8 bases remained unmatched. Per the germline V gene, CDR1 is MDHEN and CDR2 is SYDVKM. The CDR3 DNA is TGTGCCAGCAACGGATGGCGGGAGGACTCCTACGAGCAGTACTTC. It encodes CASNGWREDSYEQYF. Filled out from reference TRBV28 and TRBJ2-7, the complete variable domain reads DVKVTQSSRYLVKRTGEKVFLECVQDMDHENMFWYRQDPGLGLRLIYFSYDVKMKEKGDIPEGYSVSREKKERFSLILESASTNQTSMYLCASNGWREDSYEQYFGPGTRLTVT.

CDR3 sequence: CASGDRGLTEAFF. CDR3 sequence (DNA): TGTGCCAGCGGAGACAGGGGGTTGACTGAAGCTTTCTTT. V and J are TRBV7-2 and TRBJ1-1, with 9 positions matching TRBD1. Germline CDR1 reads SGHTA; CDR2 reads FQGNSA. The CDR3 contains 13 residues. V shed 8 bases and J 5 bases; nucleotides not matched to a gene: 6.

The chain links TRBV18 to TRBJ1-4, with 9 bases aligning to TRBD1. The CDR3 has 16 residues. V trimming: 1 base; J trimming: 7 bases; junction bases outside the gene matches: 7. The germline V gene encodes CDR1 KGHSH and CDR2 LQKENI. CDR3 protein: CASSPRRPGQGEKLFF. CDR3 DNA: TGTGCCAGCTCACCACGACGCCCGGGACAGGGTGAAAAACTGTTTTTT.

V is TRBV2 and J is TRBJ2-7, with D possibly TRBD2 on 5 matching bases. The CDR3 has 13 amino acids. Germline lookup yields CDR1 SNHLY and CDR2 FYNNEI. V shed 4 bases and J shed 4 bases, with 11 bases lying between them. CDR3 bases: TGTGCCAGCAGTGGGAGGATCGGGTACGAGCAGTACTTC. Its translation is CASSGRIGYEQYF.

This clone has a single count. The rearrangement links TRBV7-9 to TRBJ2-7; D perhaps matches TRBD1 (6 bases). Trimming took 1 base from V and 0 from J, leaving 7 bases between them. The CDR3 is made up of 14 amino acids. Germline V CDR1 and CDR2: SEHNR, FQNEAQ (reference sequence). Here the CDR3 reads CASSLEGHSYEQYF. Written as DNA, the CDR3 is TGTGCCAGCAGCTTAGAGGGACACTCCTACGAGCAGTACTTC.

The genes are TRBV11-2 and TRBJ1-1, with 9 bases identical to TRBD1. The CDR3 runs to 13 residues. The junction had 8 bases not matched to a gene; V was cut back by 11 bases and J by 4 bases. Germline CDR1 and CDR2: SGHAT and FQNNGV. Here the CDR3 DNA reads TGTGCCGCAGGGGACAGGGCCCGCACTGAAGCTTTCTTT. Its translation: CAAGDRARTEAFF.